The present entry profiles one T cell receptor (beta chain) with its context. The time point denotes: after dendritic cell vaccination, including at tumor progression/relapse. The junction had 7 bases not matched to a gene; V was cut back by 0 bases and J by 7 bases. Per the germline V gene, CDR1 is PRHDT and CDR2 is FYEKMQ (reference sequence). The length of the CDR3 is 16 residues. The data were taken from a study of glioma-infiltrating T cells after dendritic cell vaccination. Sequencing was performed with immunoSEQ multiplex PCR; in TCRdb, only in-frame clones are kept and a portion is missing. The sample has over 65,000 clones, around 85% seen once.

The source is a human donor with glioblastoma. The V gene is TRBV13, the J gene TRBJ2-3; 10 positions match TRBD1. Sequencing used blood, obtained after dendritic cell vaccination. For the CDR3, the DNA is TGTGCCAGCAGCTTAGGCACCGGGACAGGGGTACATACGCAGTATTTT. This translates into CASSLGTGTGVHTQYF.